Listed below are T cell receptor beta chains from one sample, sequenced in a study of neurological immune-mediated disorders. TCRdb redid the calling of the 5' RACE reads with MiXCR, one entry per CDR3 protein. The repertoire holds about 69,000 distinct CDR3 sequences, 3.5% to 5% seen once, with approximately 1.2% in the top ten. The sample consisted of PBMCs. These receptors all stem from a man aged 25-45 years with multiple sclerosis. The CDR3 runs from the conserved cysteine through the conserved F or W. The D gene is left open where the match is weak. Clone sizes are given selectively: once, few, many, or a class where the clone is expanded.

abundance,d_gene,v_gene,j_gene,CDR3nt,CDR3aa
NA,TRBD1,TRBV28,TRBJ1-2,TGTGCCAGCAGCGACAGGGGTGGGTTAGACTATGGCTACACCTTC,CASSDRGGLDYGYTF
many,NA,TRBV5-1,TRBJ1-1,TGCGCCAGCAGCTTGGTCGGGGGATCAATGAACACTGAAGCTTTCTTT,CASSLVGGSMNTEAFF
many,TRBD2,TRBV2,TRBJ2-1,TGTGCCAGCAGTGAGAGAGTAGCGGGGGAGCATCGGGAGCAGTTCTTC,CASSERVAGEHREQFF
many,NA,TRBV6-6,TRBJ2-5,TGTGCCAGCAGTCCCGGCTCGTCCAGGGAGACCCAGTACTTC,CASSPGSSRETQYF
many,NA,TRBV12-3/TRBV12-4,TRBJ2-7,TGTGCCAGCAGTTTATTCGGTTCAGGGAGGTACGAGCAGTACTTC,CASSLFGSGRYEQYF
many,NA,TRBV5-1,TRBJ2-3,TGCGCCAGCAGCAGGAGGGCGTCTGATACGCAGTATTTT,CASSRRASDTQYF
many,NA,TRBV4-3,TRBJ1-6,TGCGCCAGCAGCCAAGATCCGGCAGGGGAATATAATTCACCCCTCCACTTT,CASSQDPAGEYNSPLHF
many,TRBD1,TRBV3-1,TRBJ1-1,TGTGCCAGCAATTTACAAGGGGGCGAAGCTTTCTTT,CASNLQGGEAFF
many,TRBD2,TRBV12-5,TRBJ2-5,TGTGCTAGTGGTTTTAGCGGGGCGGAGACCCAGTACTTC,CASGFSGAETQYF
many,TRBD1,TRBV7-2,TRBJ2-1,TGTGCCAGCAGCCACCGGGACAGGGACAATGAGCAGTTCTTC,CASSHRDRDNEQFF
many,TRBD1,TRBV7-6,TRBJ2-1,TGTGCCAGCAGCTTGAGAGGGGGCTTTGGCTTAGCCACTAACAATGAGCAGTTCTTC,CASSLRGGFGLATNNEQFF
many,TRBD1,TRBV5-1,TRBJ1-1,TGCGCCAGCAGCTCCGAGGGGGCGGCTTTCTTT,CASSSEGAAFF
many,TRBD1,TRBV9,TRBJ2-1,TGTGCCAGCAGCCACCCCCATAGTCCCGGGACAGGTTCGACCTCCGATGAGCAGTTCTTC,CASSHPHSPGTGSTSDEQFF
many,NA,TRBV5-1,TRBJ1-1,TGCGCCAGCAGCTATGGGGCAGGCACTGAAGCTTTCTTT,CASSYGAGTEAFF
many,TRBD2,TRBV27,TRBJ2-2,TGTGCCAGCACTACGGGGGGGCCCACCGGGGAGCTGTTTTTT,CASTTGGPTGELFF
many,NA,TRBV20-1,TRBJ1-1,TGCAGTGCCATCTGGAGGGATCCCCTCGAAGCTTTCTTT,CSAIWRDPLEAFF
few,NA,TRBV5-1,TRBJ1-1,TGCGCCAGCAGCTTGAAAAAGGGGACCGAAGCTTTCTTT,CASSLKKGTEAFF
many,NA,TRBV5-1,TRBJ1-3,TGCGCCAGCAGCTTCCTGGGGAGCGGAAACACCATATATTTT,CASSFLGSGNTIYF
many,NA,TRBV29-1,TRBJ2-2,TGCAGCGTGAACCGGGACACCTACACCGGGGAGCTGTTTTTT,CSVNRDTYTGELFF
many,TRBD2,TRBV12-3/TRBV12-4,TRBJ2-5,TGTGCCACCAGCTCGGGGGGGGAGGGAGAGACCCAGTACTTC,CATSSGGEGETQYF
NA,TRBD1,TRBV7-8,TRBJ2-2,TGTGCCAGCAGCTCAGGGCGGGACAGGGGATTTACCGGGGAGCTGTTTTTT,CASSSGRDRGFTGELFF
NA,TRBD1,TRBV10-3,TRBJ2-7,TGTGCCATCAGTGAGTCAGGGACAGCATACGAGCAGTACTTC,CAISESGTAYEQYF
many,TRBD2,TRBV20-1,TRBJ2-1,TGCAGTGCTAGAGCCGACCTAGCGGTCTTATCCTACAATGAGCAGTTCTTC,CSARADLAVLSYNEQFF
many,TRBD1,TRBV29-1,TRBJ1-1,TGCAGCGTCTCAGGGGGGGATCAGAACACTGAAGCTTTCTTT,CSVSGGDQNTEAFF
few,TRBD1,TRBV5-8,TRBJ1-6,TGTGCCAGCAGCTGGAGGACAGGGTTTAGGAATTCACCCCTCAACTTT,CASSWRTGFRNSPLNF